These T cell receptor beta chains were read from a single sample in a study of T-cell reconstitution after alpha-beta-depleted transplantation in children. TCRdb used MiXCR to reprocess the PCR reads, holding one entry per CDR3 protein. The sample shows around 440,000 distinct CDR3 sequences, around 15% of them seen only once. The sequences come from PBMCs, mostly from graft donor cells, collected 360 days after TCRalphabeta/CD19-depleted stem cell transplant. Every receptor here comes from a boy younger than two who had a stem cell transplant for Wiskott-Aldrich syndrome, so the T cells may come from the graft donor. CDR3s include the opening cysteine and the closing phenylalanine or tryptophan. A D gene is named only where the DNA matches it firmly. Rows may omit the clone size; those that give it use once, few, many or a size class.

>.|TRBJ2-3|.|TRBV10-1
TGCGCCAGCAGTGAGTCGCCCAGGGAAGTGCAGTATTTT
CASSESPREVQYF
>.|TRBJ2-7|TRBD1|TRBV20-1
TGCAGTCTATCCCGGGACAGATCCTACGAGCAGTACTTC
CSLSRDRSYEQYF
>few|TRBJ2-1|TRBD2|TRBV10-3
TGTGCCATCAGTGAGGCTAGCGGGTCTCCCTACAATGAGCAGTTCTTC
CAISEASGSPYNEQFF
>.|TRBJ2-3|.|TRBV2
TGTGCCAGCGACCCTTTCTGGAGGGATTCTAGCACAGATACGCAGTATTTT
CASDPFWRDSSTDTQYF
>few|TRBJ2-2|.|TRBV7-2
TGTGCCAGCAGCCTTAACAGGGCCGGGGAGCTGTTTTTT
CASSLNRAGELFF
>.|TRBJ2-3|TRBD2|TRBV2
TGTGCCAGCAGCCTTGGGACTAGCGGGGGGGCAGAGGCAGATACGCAGTATTTT
CASSLGTSGGAEADTQYF
>.|TRBJ2-3|.|TRBV7-9
TGTGCCAGCAGTCGGCGGGACAGCACAGATACGCAGTATTTT
CASSRRDSTDTQYF
>many|TRBJ1-2|.|TRBV27
TGTGCCAGCAGTACTACAGGGAACTATGGCTACACCTTC
CASSTTGNYGYTF
>few|TRBJ2-1|TRBD2|TRBV7-8
TGTGCCAGCAGCTCTTCGACTAGCGGGGGGCCCCGCAATGAGCAGTTCTTC
CASSSSTSGGPRNEQFF
>few|TRBJ2-7|.|TRBV12-3/TRBV12-4
TGTGCCAGCAGTCCCGTAAGGTACGACGAGCAGTACTTC
CASSPVRYDEQYF
>.|TRBJ2-1|.|TRBV10-3
TGTGCCATCAGTGAGTCGCGAGTGAGTGAGCAGTTCTTC
CAISESRVSEQFF
>.|TRBJ2-5|TRBD2|TRBV4-2
TGTGCCAGCAGCCAAGTTTCCGTAGACGGGGGGCAGTACTTC
CASSQVSVDGGQYF
>.|TRBJ2-3|TRBD2|TRBV6-1
TGTGCCAGCAGGACTAGCGGGGGGGCAAATACGCAGTATTTT
CASRTSGGANTQYF
>.|TRBJ2-3|TRBD2|TRBV5-1
TGCGCCAGCAGCGCGGGAGGATTCACAGATACGCAGTATTTT
CASSAGGFTDTQYF
>.|TRBJ2-1|TRBD2|TRBV12-3/TRBV12-4
TGTGCCAGCAGTCCATCAGCGGGAGGGCTCTACAATGAGCAGTTCTTC
CASSPSAGGLYNEQFF
>.|TRBJ1-2|TRBD1|TRBV19
TGTGCCAGCGGACAGGGACCTAACTATGGCTACACCTTC
CASGQGPNYGYTF
>.|TRBJ1-4|.|TRBV7-9
TGTGCCAGCAGCCCCAACGTCCTAAGCGGGGAACTGTTTTTT
CASSPNVLSGELFF
>few|TRBJ2-3|.|TRBV4-3
TGCGCCAGCAGCCAAGAGGGGGGCCCGAAGGGGGATACGCAGTATTTT
CASSQEGGPKGDTQYF
>.|TRBJ2-3|.|TRBV4-1
TGCGCCAGCAGCCCAGTGGTGCGTGGGGCCCCACCCGGCCTCACAGATACGCAGTATTTT
CASSPVVRGAPPGLTDTQYF
>few|TRBJ1-1|.|TRBV3-1
TGTGCCAGCAGCCAAGAGCCGGGGACTGAAGCTTTCTTT
CASSQEPGTEAFF
>.|TRBJ2-7|.|TRBV20-1
TGCAGTGCTAAACAGACAGGGAGGCCCTACGAGCAGTACTTC
CSAKQTGRPYEQYF
>.|TRBJ2-3|TRBD1|TRBV5-1
TGCGCCAGTAAACTGACAGGGATGAGGACAGATACGCAGTATTTT
CASKLTGMRTDTQYF
>few|TRBJ2-7|.|TRBV20-1
TGCAGTGCTAGTGCGGACTGGCGGTCCTACGAGCAGTACTTC
CSASADWRSYEQYF
>few|TRBJ2-1|TRBD2|TRBV7-6
TGTGCCAGCAGCCTAGATACTAGCGGGGTCTACAATGAGCAGTTCTTC
CASSLDTSGVYNEQFF
>few|TRBJ2-1|TRBD2|TRBV10-3
TGTGCCATCAGTGGGTCTAGCGGGCCTTCCTACAATGAGCAGTTCTTC
CAISGSSGPSYNEQFF
>few|TRBJ1-3|TRBD1|TRBV18
TGTGCCAGCTCACCACGGGTCTGGACAGGGGCATCTGGAAACACCATATATTTT
CASSPRVWTGASGNTIYF
>.|TRBJ2-1|TRBD1|TRBV3-1
TGTGCCAGCAGCCAAGTTCCGGGACAGGGTAGGAATGAGCAGTTCTTC
CASSQVPGQGRNEQFF
>.|TRBJ2-1|.|TRBV6-1
TGTGCCAGCAGTGCGGAGGGAATTCCCCACAATGAGCAGTTCTTC
CASSAEGIPHNEQFF
>.|TRBJ2-3|TRBD1|TRBV7-9
TGTGCCAGCAGCTTAAGGGACAGGGGAGGACCAGATACGCAGTATTTT
CASSLRDRGGPDTQYF
>few|TRBJ2-1|TRBD2|TRBV12-3/TRBV12-4
TGTGCCAGCAGTGCACTAGCGGGGGGGCATGAGCAGTTCTTC
CASSALAGGHEQFF
>few|TRBJ2-1|TRBD1|TRBV6-5
TGTGCCAGCAGTTACCGTTACCGAGGGGACAGGTTGATCAATGAGCAGTTCTTC
CASSYRYRGDRLINEQFF
>.|TRBJ2-7|.|TRBV5-1
TGCGCCAGCAGCGGGGGCCCAGGGCCCGAGCAGTACTTC
CASSGGPGPEQYF
>.|TRBJ2-3|TRBD1|TRBV20-1
TGCAGTGCTCTAGCCCTCGGACAGGGGGCTAGTACAGATACGCAGTATTTT
CSALALGQGASTDTQYF
>.|TRBJ2-2|TRBD1|TRBV29-1
TGCAGCGTGCTTAGGACAGGGGGGGACGGGGAGCTGTTTTTT
CSVLRTGGDGELFF
>.|TRBJ1-2|.|TRBV7-2
TGTGCCAGCAGCTTTGAGGGGTATGGCTACACCTTC
CASSFEGYGYTF
>.|TRBJ2-2|TRBD2|TRBV4-1
TGCGCCAGCAGCCCCGGTTGGCGGGGGGCCTACGGGGAGCTGTTTTTT
CASSPGWRGAYGELFF
>.|TRBJ2-5|TRBD2|TRBV11-2
TGTGCCAGCAGCAGAGTACGACTAGCGGGGGGTGTTGGAGAGACCCAGTACTTC
CASSRVRLAGGVGETQYF
>.|TRBJ1-2|.|TRBV4-1
TGCGCCAGCAGCCAAGATCCAACGGAGATTTATGGCTACACCTTC
CASSQDPTEIYGYTF
>.|TRBJ2-7|.|TRBV20-1
TGCAGTGCTAGAGTTTCATCGAAGGGGTCCGAGCAGTACTTC
CSARVSSKGSEQYF
>.|TRBJ2-1|TRBD2|TRBV27
TGTGCCAGCAGTCTAACGACTAGCGGGAAACGTGAGCAGTTCTTC
CASSLTTSGKREQFF
>few|TRBJ1-5|.|TRBV12-3/TRBV12-4
TGTGCCAGCAGTGCCTCGGGAGGGTGGAATCAGCCCCAGCATTTT
CASSASGGWNQPQHF
>.|TRBJ2-3|.|TRBV2
TGTGCCAGCAGTGAAGGGGTTGCGTTAAAGTATTTT
CASSEGVALKYF
>.|TRBJ2-3|.|TRBV7-9
TGTGCCAGCAGCTTAGAAAGTCCGTACACAGATACGCAGTATTTT
CASSLESPYTDTQYF
>many|TRBJ2-3|.|TRBV29-1
TGCAGCGTTGGTCGACAGTTCACAGATACGCAGTATTTT
CSVGRQFTDTQYF
>few|TRBJ2-7|.|TRBV7-2
TGTGCCAGCAGCTTAGCCCGTAGGTCCGCGGTGGGTTTTTCCTACGAGCAGTACTTC
CASSLARRSAVGFSYEQYF
>.|TRBJ2-5|.|TRBV29-1
TGCAGCGTCGGAGACAGCTCCCAAGAGACCCAGTACTTC
CSVGDSSQETQYF
>.|TRBJ1-4|TRBD1|TRBV12-3/TRBV12-4
TGTGCCAGCAGTTTTCGACAGGGGGTAAACGAAAAACTGTTTTTT
CASSFRQGVNEKLFF
>.|TRBJ2-5|.|TRBV12-3/TRBV12-4
TGTGCCAGCAGGGGGGGGCGAGAGACCCAGTACTTC
CASRGGRETQYF
>many|TRBJ2-2|TRBD1|TRBV2
TGTGCCAGCAAGCAGGGGGCGAACACCGGGGAGCTGTTTTTT
CASKQGANTGELFF
>.|TRBJ1-2|.|TRBV7-2
TGTGCCAGCAGCTGGGACAATTGGAAACCTAACTATGGCTACACCTTC
CASSWDNWKPNYGYTF
>.|TRBJ2-3|.|TRBV20-1
TGCAGTGCTAGAGTAACTTTAGCGGCCACAGATACGCAGTATTTT
CSARVTLAATDTQYF
>.|TRBJ2-7|TRBD1|TRBV5-1
TGCGCCAGCAGCCCACCTACCGGGACAGGGGCCTACGAGCAGTACTTC
CASSPPTGTGAYEQYF
>few|TRBJ2-5|TRBD2|TRBV29-1
TGCAGCGTTTATCGGGGGGAAGAGACCCAGTACTTC
CSVYRGEETQYF
>.|TRBJ1-6|.|TRBV20-1
TGCAGTGCCATAAGGTCCGGGTCTTATAATTCACCCCTCCACTTT
CSAIRSGSYNSPLHF
>many|TRBJ2-5|TRBD2|TRBV5-1
TGCGCCAGCAGCTTGGTGGGACTAGCGGGGGCAGAGACCCAGTACTTC
CASSLVGLAGAETQYF
>.|TRBJ1-1|.|TRBV10-1
TGCGCCAGCAGTGAGATGAACACTGAAGCTTTCTTT
CASSEMNTEAFF